These 32 T cell receptor beta chains were all obtained from the same sample, sequenced in a study of graft-versus-host responses after intestinal transplantation. For these TCRs, the target antigens are not known. Libraries were prepared by immunoSEQ multiplex PCR; TCRdb keeps only in-frame clonotypes and omits some of them. There are around 96,000 clones in the sample; about 93% occur only once, and around 0.18% lies in the top ten. This specimen consisted of unstimulated CD4+ T cells sorted from spleen or lymph node cells, obtained before intestinal transplant. These receptors were collected from a human donor who received an intestinal transplant.

V gene TRBV2 combines with J gene TRBJ2-3, with TRBD2 matching 12 bases. Losses at the gene ends were 3 bases for V and 5 bases for J; bases not matched to a gene: 15. Germline V lookup: CDR1 SNHLY, CDR2 FYNNEI. CDR3 length: 19 amino acids. The CDR3 is CASSDLQMRLAGDEDTQYF. In DNA, the CDR3 is TGTGCCAGCAGTGACCTCCAAATGAGACTAGCGGGAGACGAAGATACGCAGTATTTT.

The gene calls are TRBV15 and TRBJ1-2; D may be TRBD1 (5 bases). Between the trimmed V and J ends, which lost 1 base and 3 bases, there was a span of 12 bases. Germline lookup yields CDR1 LNHNV and CDR2 YYDKDF (reference sequence). This CDR3 spans 15 amino acids. CDR3 loop: CATSRGIGVDYGYTF. The DNA for the CDR3 is TGTGCCACCAGCAGAGGCATAGGGGTGGACTATGGCTACACCTTC.

CDR3 loop: CASSPRAGNTEAFF. The CDR3, as DNA: TGTGCCAGCTCACCACGGGCTGGGAACACTGAAGCTTTCTTT. The rearrangement joins TRBV18 to TRBJ1-1; D unclear. Germline CDR1 is KGHSH and CDR2 is LQKENI. This CDR3 spans 14 amino acids. The V gene lost 1 base and the J gene lost 1 base, with 7 bases spanning the gap.

The genes are TRBV29-1 and TRBJ2-5; no definite D call. Germline loops: CDR1 SQVTM, CDR2 ANQGSEA. Trimming removed 4 bases at V and 2 bases at J, with 5 bases between. The length of the CDR3 is 11 residues. The CDR3 loop reads CSVVTQETQYF. In DNA form, the CDR3 reads TGCAGCGTTGTTACACAAGAGACCCAGTACTTC.

The chain combines TRBV10-3 with TRBJ1-2; D unresolved. This CDR3 contains 12 residues. The V end was cut by 0 bases, the J end by 8 bases, with 7 bases between. CDR1 and CDR2 (germline): ENHRY, SYGVKD. The CDR3 DNA follows: TGTGCCATCAGTGAGTCGAGGGTAGGCTACACCTTC. Protein sequence: CAISESRVGYTF.

This rearrangement joins TRBV30 to TRBJ2-3, with 8 bases matching TRBD1. The germline V gene has CDR1 GTSNPN and CDR2 SVGIG (reference sequence). The CDR3 totals 17 residues. After removal of 3 bases from V and 1 base from J, the junction contained 12 bases not matched to a gene. The CDR3 here is CAWSAGSGGAGTDTQYF. Here the CDR3 DNA reads TGTGCCTGGAGCGCGGGTTCAGGGGGCGCCGGCACAGATACGCAGTATTTT.

J is TRBJ1-2 and V is TRBV6-5; D not resolved. Trimming left V 5 bases short and J 0 bases short, with 13 bases between. Germline V lookup: CDR1 MNHEY, CDR2 SVGAGI. CDR3 length equals 15 residues. The CDR3 sequence: CASSRGEQANYGYTF. CDR3 bases: TGTGCCAGCAGTCGCGGGGAACAAGCTAACTATGGCTACACCTTC.

The rearrangement uses TRBV28 and TRBJ2-5; D perhaps matches TRBD2 (6 bases). Trimming left V 4 bases short and J 5 bases short, with 17 bases between. Per germline, CDR1 MDHEN and CDR2 SYDVKM. The CDR3 is 15 residues long. The CDR3 is CASSSSRLGGETQYF. In DNA form, the CDR3 reads TGTGCCAGCAGTTCCAGCCGACTAGGTGGGGAGACCCAGTACTTC. The full variable domain, in which reference TRBV28 and TRBJ2-5 provide the parts outside the CDR3, is DVKVTQSSRYLVKRTGEKVFLECVQDMDHENMFWYRQDPGLGLRLIYFSYDVKMKEKGDIPEGYSVSREKKERFSLILESASTNQTSMYLCASSSSRLGGETQYFGPGTRLLVL.

The V gene is TRBV11-3, the J gene TRBJ2-7, with TRBD1 matching 9 bases. CDR3 length: 17 amino acids. The V segment lost 4 bases and the J segment 3 bases; nucleotides outside the gene matches: 13. Germline lookup yields CDR1 SGHNT and CDR2 YENEEA. As DNA, the CDR3 is TGTGCCAGCAGCTCCTCCTCCGGGACAGGGTATGACTACGAGCAGTACTTC. Protein: CASSSSSGTGYDYEQYF.

The genes are TRBV5-1 and TRBJ2-7; D perhaps matches TRBD1 (6 bases). The germline V gene encodes CDR1 SGHRS and CDR2 YFSETQ. There are 16 residues in the CDR3. Between the trimmed V and J ends, which lost 0 bases and 0 bases, there was a span of 13 bases. The CDR3 nucleotides read TGCGCCAGCAGCTTGGATAGCGACAGGAGCTCCTACGAGCAGTACTTC. Translating it yields CASSLDSDRSSYEQYF.

The rearrangement uses TRBV7-9 and TRBJ2-5; TRBD2 aligns across 13 bases. CDR1 is SEHNR and CDR2 is FQNEAQ in the germline V gene (reference sequence). Losses at the gene ends were 0 bases for V and 1 base for J; bases not matched to a gene: 8. This CDR3 has 19 residues. CDR3 amino acids: CASSLARLAGGPLQETQYF. As DNA, the CDR3 is TGTGCCAGCAGCTTAGCCCGACTAGCGGGGGGCCCGCTCCAAGAGACCCAGTACTTC.

The chain recombines TRBV13 with TRBJ1-2, with unresolved D. Germline V gives CDR1 PRHDT, CDR2 FYEKMQ (reference sequence). Trimming pared 2 bases from V and 3 bases from J, leaving 7 bases between. CDR3 length: 13 residues. In nucleotides, the CDR3 is TGTGCCAGCAGCTTAAGAGGGTACTATGGCTACACCTTC. This sequence encodes CASSLRGYYGYTF. The whole variable domain, filled in from reference TRBV13 and TRBJ1-2, reads AAGVIQSPRHLIKEKRETATLKCYPIPRHDTVYWYQQGPGQDPQFLISFYEKMQSDKGSIPDRFSAQQFSDYHSELNMSSLELGDSALYFCASSLRGYYGYTFGSGTRLTVV.

The chain has TRBV5-1 and TRBJ2-5; 7 bases are a match to TRBD1. This CDR3 has 16 amino acids. The V gene's germline CDR1 is SGHRS and CDR2 YFSETQ. Trimming cost V 4 bases and J 5 bases; bases outside gene matches: 14. The CDR3 loop reads CASSVTGEIFWETQYF. The DNA of the CDR3 is TGCGCCAGCAGCGTCACAGGGGAGATATTCTGGGAGACCCAGTACTTC.

The gene calls are TRBV27 and TRBJ1-3, with 9 bases matching TRBD1. The CDR3 length is 14 residues. After removal of 7 bases from V and 7 bases from J, the junction contained 8 bases not matched to a gene. The germline gives CDR1 MNHEY, CDR2 SMNVEV (reference sequence). The CDR3 DNA follows: TGTGCCAGCAAAGGGGGGACAGGGAGGAACACCATATATTTT. Amino acid sequence: CASKGGTGRNTIYF.

The chain joins TRBV5-4 to TRBJ2-7; TRBD2 agrees at 12 bases. The CDR3 covers 15 residues. The germline V gene has CDR1 SGHNT and CDR2 YYREEE (reference sequence). After removal of 4 bases from V and 2 bases from J, the junction contained 4 bases not matched to a gene. The CDR3 is CASSDRTSGAYEQYF. DNA of the CDR3: TGTGCCAGCAGCGATAGGACTAGCGGGGCCTACGAGCAGTACTTC.

The gene calls are TRBV11-2 and TRBJ2-7, with a possible D match to TRBD2 (6 bases). CDR3 length: 13 residues. Trimming cost V 5 bases and J 3 bases, with 11 bases left between them. From germline, CDR1 is SGHAT and CDR2 FQNNGV. CDR3 DNA sequence: TGTGCCAGCAGCGGACTACTTCTCTACGAGCAGTACTTC. Amino acids: CASSGLLLYEQYF.

This rearrangement joins TRBV6-5 to TRBJ2-3, with 8 bases identical to TRBD2. CDR3 length: 15 residues. V dropped 6 bases and J dropped 4; count of bases not matched to a gene: 9. Germline-derived CDR1 and CDR2 are MNHEY and SVGAGI. Here the CDR3 reads CASSPGLAFSDTQYF. The CDR3 DNA sequence: TGTGCCAGCAGCCCTGGACTAGCTTTTTCAGATACGCAGTATTTT.

V and J are TRBV30 and TRBJ2-7; 11 nucleotides line up with TRBD2. CDR1 is GTSNPN, CDR2 SVGIG, per germline (reference sequence). The CDR3 consists of 17 residues. Trimming at V came to 6 bases and at J to 0 bases, leaving 13 bases not matched to a gene. CDR3 residues: CACRTGVTSGSSYEQYF. The CDR3 bases are TGTGCCTGTCGGACAGGGGTTACTAGCGGGAGCTCCTACGAGCAGTACTTC. The full variable domain, in which reference TRBV30 and TRBJ2-7 provide the parts outside the CDR3, is SQTIHQWPATLVQPVGSPLSLECTVEGTSNPNLYWYRQAAGRGLQLLFYSVGIGQISSEVPQNLSASRPQDRQFILSSKKLLLSDSGFYLCACRTGVTSGSSYEQYFGPGTRLTVT.

This clone was recorded a few times. Other DNA sequences within the sample encode an identical CDR3. The CDR3 DNA sequence: TGTGCCAGCAGTGTGACAGACTATGGCTACACCTTC. This encodes CASSVTDYGYTF. J is TRBJ1-2 and V is TRBV2, with D tentatively TRBD1 (5 bases). The CDR3 is 12 amino acids. The V gene's germline CDR1 is SNHLY and CDR2 FYNNEI. V gave up 4 bases and J gave up 3 bases, with 6 bases separating them.

The rearrangement uses TRBV7-2 and TRBJ2-1, with 8 bases lining up with TRBD1. The V and J ends lost 5 bases and 7 bases, in that order; junction bases with no gene match: 7. The germline V gene encodes CDR1 SGHTA and CDR2 FQGNSA. The CDR3 covers 14 residues. CDR3 bases: TGTGCCAGCAGCCCGGACAGGGTGAAGAATGAGCAGTTCTTC. Amino acids: CASSPDRVKNEQFF.

The chain has TRBV5-6 and TRBJ2-5; possibly TRBD2 for D (6 bases). This CDR3 is built from 14 residues. Germline V gene sequence: CDR1 SGHDT, CDR2 YYEEEE. V lost 4 bases and J 4 bases, leaving 14 bases between the germline ends. The CDR3 reads CASSVTGARETQYF. Written as DNA, the CDR3 is TGTGCCAGCAGCGTCACGGGAGCCCGAGAGACCCAGTACTTC.

The CDR3 DNA reads TGCGCCAGCAGCCTCACCACAGGAGGGGATATCTACAATGAGCAGTTCTTC. This translates into CASSLTTGGDIYNEQFF. The chain combines TRBV5-1 with TRBJ2-1, with D perhaps TRBD2 (6 bases). Deletions cut 4 bases from V and 3 bases from J, with 20 bases between. Germline CDR1 is SGHRS and CDR2 is YFSETQ. The CDR3 runs to 17 residues.

This rearrangement joins TRBV5-1 to TRBJ1-1, with D unresolved. Trimming took off 4 bases at V and 0 bases at J, with 13 bases between the two ends. The CDR3 contains 15 residues. The germline V gene encodes CDR1 SGHRS and CDR2 YFSETQ. The CDR3 protein is CASSPTTGMNTEAFF. CDR3 DNA: TGCGCCAGCAGCCCAACGACGGGGATGAACACTGAAGCTTTCTTT.

This sequence joins TRBV5-6 and TRBJ2-3; the D is unclear. CDR3 length: 12 amino acids. The germline gives CDR1 SGHDT, CDR2 YYEEEE. V lost 4 bases and J 0 bases, leaving 3 bases between the germline ends. CDR3 sequence reads: CASSLSTDTQYF. Here the CDR3 DNA reads TGTGCCAGCAGCCTTAGCACAGATACGCAGTATTTT.

The genes are TRBV30 and TRBJ2-3, with 8 bases fitting TRBD1. Trimming removed 5 bases from V and 0 bases from J; junction bases left unmatched: 7. The CDR3 consists of 15 residues. Germline CDR1 GTSNPN, CDR2 SVGIG (reference sequence). Here the CDR3 reads CAWARDRTSTDTQYF. CDR3 coding DNA: TGTGCCTGGGCCAGGGACAGGACTAGCACAGATACGCAGTATTTT.

The table lists this clone with a count of one. V is TRBV4-3 and J is TRBJ1-2; a weak D match, TRBD1 (6 bases). The germline V gene has CDR1 LGHNA and CDR2 YSLEER. The CDR3 covers 18 residues. Trimming took 0 bases from V and 1 from J, leaving 18 bases between them. CDR3 residues: CASSQDLFPGHRNYGYTF. The DNA for the CDR3 is TGCGCCAGCAGCCAAGATCTTTTTCCGGGACACCGTAACTATGGCTACACCTTC.

The chain employs TRBV4-3 and TRBJ2-5; TRBD1 matches 7 bases. This CDR3 region has 18 residues. Germline values: CDR1 LGHNA, CDR2 YSLEER. V was pared by 3 bases and J by 1 base, with 14 bases of the junction left unmatched. This CDR3 is CASSQRVSVRDSQETQYF. In nucleotides, the CDR3 is TGCGCCAGCAGCCAGCGCGTGTCCGTTCGGGACAGCCAAGAGACCCAGTACTTC.

V is TRBV30 and J is TRBJ2-7; perhaps TRBD1 as D (5 bases). The CDR3 is 11 residues long. V was pared by 0 bases and J by 9 bases, with 9 bases between. CDR1 is GTSNPN, CDR2 SVGIG, per germline (reference sequence). CDR3 protein: CAWSVGAGQYF. The CDR3 bases are TGTGCCTGGAGTGTAGGGGCAGGGCAGTACTTC.

The rearrangement joins TRBV5-1 to TRBJ2-5; D is perhaps TRBD2 (6 bases). The CDR3 has 14 amino acids. Germline CDR1 and CDR2: SGHRS and YFSETQ. Trimming took off 1 base at V and 3 bases at J, with 10 bases between the two ends. CDR3 sequence (DNA): TGCGCCAGCAGCTTGCAGACTAGTGAAGAGACCCAGTACTTC. Translating it yields CASSLQTSEETQYF.

The chain couples TRBV20-1 to TRBJ1-2; 7 bases fit TRBD1. The V segment lost 6 bases and the J segment 10 bases; nucleotides outside the gene matches: 5. Germline assignment: CDR1 DFQATT and CDR2 SNEGSKA (reference sequence). This CDR3 is 10 amino acids long. CDR3 protein: CSAEQGYYTF. The CDR3 nucleotides are TGCAGTGCGGAACAGGGGTACTACACCTTC.

V usage is TRBV4-1 and J usage is TRBJ2-1; 11 nucleotides agree with TRBD2. V dropped 0 bases and J dropped 7; count of bases not matched to a gene: 8. Germline lookup yields CDR1 MGHRA and CDR2 YSYEKL. CDR3 length: 17 residues. Written as DNA, the CDR3 is TGCGCCAGCAGCCAAGACACCGGGACTAGCGGCTGGAATGAGCAGTTCTTC. Protein: CASSQDTGTSGWNEQFF.

The chain uses TRBV10-1 and TRBJ2-1, with 10 nucleotides matching TRBD2. V lost 0 bases to trimming and J lost 7 bases; unmatched junction nucleotides: 6. Per the germline V gene, CDR1 is WNHNN and CDR2 is SYGVQD (reference sequence). This CDR3 has 16 residues. CDR3: CASSESGSGRVNEQFF. CDR3 in DNA: TGCGCCAGCAGTGAGTCAGGGAGCGGGAGGGTAAATGAGCAGTTCTTC.